This T cell receptor beta chain was sequenced for a study of T cells after somatic rescue of genetic block. Libraries were prepared by immunoSEQ multiplex PCR; TCRdb keeps only in-frame clonotypes and omits some of them. The repertoire includes over 55,000 clones, about 90% of them detected once, and approximately 3% sits in the top ten. The CDR3 totals 14 residues. CDR1 and CDR2 from the germline V gene are MNHNS and SASEGT. Trimming shortened V by 6 bases and J by 3 bases, and 14 bases separated the two germline ends. The TCR was taken from a man aged 40-55 years. The J gene is TRBJ1-2, the V gene TRBV6-1, with a possible D match to TRBD1 (5 bases). Source material: peripheral blood mononuclear cells (PBMCs). CDR3 in DNA: TGTGCCAGCAGGATAAGACAGAACTACTATGGCTACACCTTC. Amino acid sequence: CASRIRQNYYGYTF.